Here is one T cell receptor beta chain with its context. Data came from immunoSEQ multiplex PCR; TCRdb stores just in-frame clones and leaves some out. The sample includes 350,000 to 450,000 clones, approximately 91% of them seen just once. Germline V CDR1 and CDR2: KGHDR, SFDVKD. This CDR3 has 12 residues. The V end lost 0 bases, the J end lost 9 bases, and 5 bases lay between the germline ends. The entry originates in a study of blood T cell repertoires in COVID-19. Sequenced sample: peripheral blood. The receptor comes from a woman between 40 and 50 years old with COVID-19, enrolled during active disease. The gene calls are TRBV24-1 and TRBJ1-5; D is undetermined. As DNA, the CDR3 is TGTGCCACCAGTGATTTGTACGGGCCCCAGCATTTT. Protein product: CATSDLYGPQHF.